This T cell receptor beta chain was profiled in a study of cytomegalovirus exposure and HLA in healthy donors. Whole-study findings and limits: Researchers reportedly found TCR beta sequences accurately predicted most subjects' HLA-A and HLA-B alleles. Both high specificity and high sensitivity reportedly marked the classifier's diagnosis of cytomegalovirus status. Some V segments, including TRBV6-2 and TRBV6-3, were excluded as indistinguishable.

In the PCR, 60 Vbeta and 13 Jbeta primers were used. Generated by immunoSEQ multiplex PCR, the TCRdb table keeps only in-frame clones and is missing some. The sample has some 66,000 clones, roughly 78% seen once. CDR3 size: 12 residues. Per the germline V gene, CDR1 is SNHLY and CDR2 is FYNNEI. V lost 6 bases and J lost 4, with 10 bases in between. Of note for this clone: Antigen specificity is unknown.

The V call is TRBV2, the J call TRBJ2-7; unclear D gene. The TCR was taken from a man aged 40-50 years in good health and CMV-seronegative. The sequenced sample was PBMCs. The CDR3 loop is CASSSDNYEQYF. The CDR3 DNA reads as TGTGCCAGCAGCTCCGACAATTACGAGCAGTACTTC.